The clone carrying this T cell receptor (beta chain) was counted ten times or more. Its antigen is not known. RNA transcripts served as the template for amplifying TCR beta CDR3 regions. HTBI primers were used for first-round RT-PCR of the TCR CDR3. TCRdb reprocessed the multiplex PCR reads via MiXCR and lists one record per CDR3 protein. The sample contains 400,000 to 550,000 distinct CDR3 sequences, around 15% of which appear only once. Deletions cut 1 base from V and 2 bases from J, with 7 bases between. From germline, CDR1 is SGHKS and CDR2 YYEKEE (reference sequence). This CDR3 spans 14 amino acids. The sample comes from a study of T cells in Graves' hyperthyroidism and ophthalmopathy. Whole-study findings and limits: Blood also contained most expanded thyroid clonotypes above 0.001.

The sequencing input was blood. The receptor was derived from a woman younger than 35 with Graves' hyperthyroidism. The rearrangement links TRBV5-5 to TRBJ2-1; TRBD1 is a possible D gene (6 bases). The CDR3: CASSLTGTYNEQFF. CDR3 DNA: TGTGCCAGCAGCTTGACAGGGACCTACAATGAGCAGTTCTTC.